These T cell receptor beta chains were read from a single sample in a study of CD8+CD57+ T cells in acquired aplastic anemia. TCRdb processed the reads anew with MiXCR; each CDR3 protein has one entry. The sample holds approximately 130,000 distinct CDR3 sequences, around two fifths seen once. The sample comprised sorted CD4+, CD8+, or CD8+CD57+ T cells (not recorded which) from PBMCs. The receptors were sampled from a human donor in good health, serving as a control. Each CDR3 is given with its conserved first and last residue. D genes are given only for firm matches. Rows may omit the clone size; those that give it use once, few, many or a size class.

>-|TRBV19|TRBJ2-2|TRBD2
CASTGRGLGVPGELFF
TGTGCCAGTACCGGCCGGGGACTAGGAGTTCCCGGGGAGCTGTTTTTT
>-|TRBV29-1|TRBJ2-1|-
CSVEASDRLSYNEQFF
TGCAGCGTTGAAGCGTCAGACAGGCTCTCCTACAATGAGCAGTTCTTC
>many|TRBV5-1|TRBJ1-2|-
CASSLLQGSTEGYTF
TGCGCCAGCAGCTTGCTCCAGGGATCTACGGAGGGCTACACCTTC
>-|TRBV12-3/TRBV12-4|TRBJ1-2|-
CASSIAALGGYGYTF
TGTGCCAGCAGTATCGCTGCCCTGGGGGGGTATGGCTACACCTTC
>many|TRBV7-2|TRBJ2-5|-
CASSSPWETQYF
TGTGCCAGCAGCTCCCCCTGGGAGACCCAGTACTTC
>-|TRBV2|TRBJ1-2|-
CASSEGGREVLNYGYTF
TGTGCCAGCAGTGAGGGGGGCAGGGAGGTACTTAACTATGGCTACACCTTC
>many|TRBV3-1|TRBJ1-5|-
CASSGDHNQPQHF
TGTGCCAGCAGCGGGGATCACAATCAGCCCCAGCATTTT
>many|TRBV6-5|TRBJ2-7|-
CASKSSVYEQYF
TGTGCCAGCAAGAGTAGCGTCTACGAGCAGTACTTC
>-|TRBV15|TRBJ1-6|TRBD1
CATSISTGDNSPLHF
TGTGCCACCAGCATTAGTACAGGGGATAATTCACCCCTCCACTTT
>few|TRBV27|TRBJ1-2|-
CASSRTGTFGYTF
TGTGCCAGCAGCCGAACCGGGACTTTTGGCTACACCTTC
>-|TRBV12-3/TRBV12-4|TRBJ2-3|TRBD1
CASSHRQGNTDTQYF
TGTGCCAGCAGTCACCGACAGGGAAACACAGATACGCAGTATTTT
>many|TRBV3-1|TRBJ2-7|TRBD1
CASSPRTGSSEQYF
TGTGCCAGCAGCCCCCGGACAGGGTCCTCCGAGCAGTACTTC
>many|TRBV20-1|TRBJ1-2|-
CTPQTTGWVGYTF
TGCACCCCGCAAACCACCGGTTGGGTCGGCTACACCTTC
>many|TRBV5-1|TRBJ2-7|TRBD2
CASSSTSGGLFYEQYF
TGCGCCAGCAGCTCGACTAGCGGGGGCCTGTTCTACGAGCAGTACTTC
>-|TRBV19|TRBJ1-1|-
CASGRSATEAFF
TGTGCCAGTGGAAGGTCCGCCACTGAAGCTTTCTTT
>many|TRBV6-1|TRBJ1-5|-
CASSEREAGSSNQPQHF
TGTGCCAGCAGTGAAAGAGAGGCAGGGTCTAGCAATCAGCCCCAGCATTTT
>many|TRBV30|TRBJ1-6|-
CAWSTLSSSYNSPLHF
TGTGCCTGGAGTACCCTAAGTAGCTCCTATAATTCACCCCTCCACTTT
>few|TRBV2|TRBJ2-1|-
CASSDPGAGYNEQFF
TGTGCCAGCAGTGACCCCGGGGCGGGTTACAATGAGCAGTTCTTC
>many|TRBV9|TRBJ2-7|-
CASSVTYSYEQYF
TGTGCCAGCAGCGTAACTTACTCCTACGAGCAGTACTTC
>many|TRBV3-1|TRBJ1-2|-
CASSQGTGLRRYGYTF
TGTGCCAGCAGCCAAGGAACAGGGCTGAGACGCTATGGCTACACCTTC
>many|TRBV27|TRBJ1-1|TRBD1
CASRQGALTEAFF
TGTGCCAGCAGACAGGGGGCGCTTACTGAAGCTTTCTTT
>-|TRBV10-1|TRBJ1-6|TRBD1
CASSRSGTGNSPLHF
TGCGCCAGCAGCCGGTCCGGGACAGGCAATTCACCCCTCCACTTT
>-|TRBV20-1|TRBJ1-3|-
CSASMGPGNTIYF
TGCAGTGCTAGCATGGGGCCGGGAAACACCATATATTTT